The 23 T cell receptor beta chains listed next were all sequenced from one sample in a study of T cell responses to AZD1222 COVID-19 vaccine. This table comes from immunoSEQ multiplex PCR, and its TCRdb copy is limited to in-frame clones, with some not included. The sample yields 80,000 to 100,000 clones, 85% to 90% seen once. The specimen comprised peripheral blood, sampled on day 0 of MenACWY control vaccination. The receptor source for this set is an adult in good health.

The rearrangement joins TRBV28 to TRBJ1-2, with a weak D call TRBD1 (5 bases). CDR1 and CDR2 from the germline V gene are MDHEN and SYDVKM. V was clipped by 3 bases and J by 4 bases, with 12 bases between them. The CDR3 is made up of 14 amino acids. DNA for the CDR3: TGTGCCAGCAGTTTCTCGGGGCGCAGCTATGGCTACACCTTC. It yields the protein CASSFSGRSYGYTF.

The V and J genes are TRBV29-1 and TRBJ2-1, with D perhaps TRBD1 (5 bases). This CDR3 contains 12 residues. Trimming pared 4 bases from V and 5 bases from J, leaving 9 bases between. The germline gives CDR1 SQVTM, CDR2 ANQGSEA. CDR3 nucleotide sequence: TGCAGCGTTGGTGGCAGGGACAATGAGCAGTTCTTC. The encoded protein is CSVGGRDNEQFF.

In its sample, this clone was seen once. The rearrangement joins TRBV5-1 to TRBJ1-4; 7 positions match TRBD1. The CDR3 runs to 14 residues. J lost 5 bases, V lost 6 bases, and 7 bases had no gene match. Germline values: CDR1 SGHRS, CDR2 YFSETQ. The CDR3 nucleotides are TGCGCCAGCAAAATCGGGACAGACAATGAAAAACTGTTTTTT. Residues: CASKIGTDNEKLFF.

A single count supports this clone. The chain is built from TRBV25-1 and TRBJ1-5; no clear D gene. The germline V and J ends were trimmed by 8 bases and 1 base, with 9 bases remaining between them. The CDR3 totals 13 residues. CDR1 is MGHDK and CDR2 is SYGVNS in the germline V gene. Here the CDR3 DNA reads TGTGCCAGCCCTGACGGGAGCAATCAGCCCCAGCATTTT. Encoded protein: CASPDGSNQPQHF.

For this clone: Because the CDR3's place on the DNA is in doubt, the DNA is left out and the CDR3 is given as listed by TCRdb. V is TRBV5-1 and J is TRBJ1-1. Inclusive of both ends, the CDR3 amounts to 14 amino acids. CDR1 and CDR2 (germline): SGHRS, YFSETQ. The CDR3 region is CASNSGQGGTEAFF.

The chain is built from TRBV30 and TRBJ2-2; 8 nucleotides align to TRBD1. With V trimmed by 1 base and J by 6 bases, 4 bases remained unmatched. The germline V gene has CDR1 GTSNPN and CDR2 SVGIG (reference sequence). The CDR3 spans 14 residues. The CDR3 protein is CAWSGQGYAGELFF. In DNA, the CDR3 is TGTGCCTGGAGTGGACAGGGGTATGCCGGGGAGCTGTTTTTT. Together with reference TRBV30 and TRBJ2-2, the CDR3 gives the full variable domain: SQTIHQWPATLVQPVGSPLSLECTVEGTSNPNLYWYRQAAGRGLQLLFYSVGIGQISSEVPQNLSASRPQDRQFILSSKKLLLSDSGFYLCAWSGQGYAGELFFGEGSRLTVL.

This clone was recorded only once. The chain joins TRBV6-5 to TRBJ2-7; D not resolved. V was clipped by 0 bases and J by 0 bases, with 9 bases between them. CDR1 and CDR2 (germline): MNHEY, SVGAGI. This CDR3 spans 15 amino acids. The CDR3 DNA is TGTGCCAGCAGTTACTCGAGGCGTAACTCCTACGAGCAGTACTTC. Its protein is CASSYSRRNSYEQYF.

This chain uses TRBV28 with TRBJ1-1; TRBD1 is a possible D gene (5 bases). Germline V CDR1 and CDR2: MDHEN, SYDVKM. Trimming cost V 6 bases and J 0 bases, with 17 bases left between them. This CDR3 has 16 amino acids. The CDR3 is CASSFSLQVLNTEAFF. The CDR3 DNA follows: TGTGCCAGCAGCTTCTCTTTACAGGTTTTGAACACTGAAGCTTTCTTT.

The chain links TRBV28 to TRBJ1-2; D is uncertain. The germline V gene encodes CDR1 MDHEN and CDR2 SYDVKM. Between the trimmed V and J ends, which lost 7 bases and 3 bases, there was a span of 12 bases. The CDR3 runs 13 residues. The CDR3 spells CASTLGGDYGYTF. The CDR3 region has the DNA TGTGCCAGCACCCTAGGAGGAGACTATGGCTACACCTTC.

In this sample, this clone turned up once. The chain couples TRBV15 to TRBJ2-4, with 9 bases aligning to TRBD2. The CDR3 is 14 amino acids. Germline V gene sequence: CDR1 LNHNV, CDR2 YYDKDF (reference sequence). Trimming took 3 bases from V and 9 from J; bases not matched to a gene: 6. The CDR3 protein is CATSSLSGGSIQYF. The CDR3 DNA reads TGTGCCACCAGCAGTCTTAGCGGGGGAAGCATTCAGTACTTC.

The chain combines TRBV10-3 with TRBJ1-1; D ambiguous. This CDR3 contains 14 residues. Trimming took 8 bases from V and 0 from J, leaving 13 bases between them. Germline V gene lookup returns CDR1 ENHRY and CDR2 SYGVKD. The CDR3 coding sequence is TGTGCCATCTCCCCCCAAGAGATGAACACTGAAGCTTTCTTT. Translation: CAISPQEMNTEAFF.

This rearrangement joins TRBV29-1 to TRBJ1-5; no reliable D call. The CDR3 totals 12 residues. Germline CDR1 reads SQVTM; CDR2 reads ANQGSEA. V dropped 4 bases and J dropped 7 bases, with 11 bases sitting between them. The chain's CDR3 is CSVGSEGQPQHF. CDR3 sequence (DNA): TGCAGCGTTGGGTCCGAAGGGCAGCCCCAGCATTTT. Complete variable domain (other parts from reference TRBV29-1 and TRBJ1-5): SAVISQKPSRDICQRGTSLTIQCQVDSQVTMMFWYRQQPGQSLTLIATANQGSEATYESGFVIDKFPISRPNLTFSTLTVSNMSPEDSSIYLCSVGSEGQPQHFGDGTRLSIL.

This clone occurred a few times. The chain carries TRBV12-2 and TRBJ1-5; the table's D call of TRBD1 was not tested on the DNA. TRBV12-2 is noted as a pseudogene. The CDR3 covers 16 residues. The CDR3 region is CASRPGRVYDNQPQHF. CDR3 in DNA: TGTGCAAGTCGCCCCGGCAGGGTTTACGACAATCAGCCCCAGCATTTT.

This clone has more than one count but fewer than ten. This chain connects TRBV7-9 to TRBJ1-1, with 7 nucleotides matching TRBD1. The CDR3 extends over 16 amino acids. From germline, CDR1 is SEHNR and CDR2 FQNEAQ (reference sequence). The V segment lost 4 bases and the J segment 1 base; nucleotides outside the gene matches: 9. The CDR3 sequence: CASSSKQGLGNTEAFF. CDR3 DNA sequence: TGTGCCAGCAGCTCTAAACAGGGGCTGGGGAACACTGAAGCTTTCTTT.

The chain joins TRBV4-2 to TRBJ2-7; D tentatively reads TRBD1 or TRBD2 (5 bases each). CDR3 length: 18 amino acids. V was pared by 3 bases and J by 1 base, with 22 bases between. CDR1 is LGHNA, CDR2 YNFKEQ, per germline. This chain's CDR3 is CASSHRVMGVGGSYEQYF. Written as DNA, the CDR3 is TGTGCCAGCAGCCATCGAGTGATGGGGGTTGGGGGTTCCTACGAGCAGTACTTC.

DNA of the CDR3: TGTGCCAGCAGCCTGGGACAGGGGGGGTACAATGAGCAGTTCTTC. This encodes CASSLGQGGYNEQFF. This chain connects TRBV5-4 to TRBJ2-1; 11 bases align to TRBD1. The ends lost 4 bases at V and 4 bases at J; junction bases unmatched: 4. Germline lookup yields CDR1 SGHNT and CDR2 YYREEE (reference sequence). CDR3 length: 15 residues.

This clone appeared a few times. The CDR3 DNA reads TGCGCCCCCAGCCGAGTGGGGGAGTCTAACTATGGCTACACCTTC. Encoded protein: CAPSRVGESNYGYTF. The chain recombines TRBV4-3 with TRBJ1-2; perhaps TRBD1 as D (5 bases). Between the trimmed V and J ends, which lost 11 bases and 0 bases, there was a span of 19 bases. Per germline, CDR1 LGHNA and CDR2 YSLEER. This CDR3 spans 15 amino acids.

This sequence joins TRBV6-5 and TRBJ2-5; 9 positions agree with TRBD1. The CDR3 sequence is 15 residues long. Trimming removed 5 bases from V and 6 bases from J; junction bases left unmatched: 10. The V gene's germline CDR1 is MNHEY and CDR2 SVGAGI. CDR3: CASSHPGQGSQTQYF. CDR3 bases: TGTGCCAGCAGTCATCCGGGACAGGGATCGCAGACCCAGTACTTC.

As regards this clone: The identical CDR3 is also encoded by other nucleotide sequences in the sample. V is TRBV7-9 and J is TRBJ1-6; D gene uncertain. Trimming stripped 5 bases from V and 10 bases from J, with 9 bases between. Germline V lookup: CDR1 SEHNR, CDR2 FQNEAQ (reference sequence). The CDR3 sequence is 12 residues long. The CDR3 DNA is TGTGCCAGCAGCCTAGTGAACTCACCCCTCCACTTT. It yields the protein CASSLVNSPLHF.

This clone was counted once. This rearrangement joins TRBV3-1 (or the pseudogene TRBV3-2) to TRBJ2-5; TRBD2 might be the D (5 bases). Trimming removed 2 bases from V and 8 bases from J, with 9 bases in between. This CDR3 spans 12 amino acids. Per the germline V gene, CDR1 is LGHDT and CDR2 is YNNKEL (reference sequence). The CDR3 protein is CASSQQRGTQYF. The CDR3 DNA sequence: TGTGCCAGCAGCCAACAACGGGGAACCCAGTACTTC.

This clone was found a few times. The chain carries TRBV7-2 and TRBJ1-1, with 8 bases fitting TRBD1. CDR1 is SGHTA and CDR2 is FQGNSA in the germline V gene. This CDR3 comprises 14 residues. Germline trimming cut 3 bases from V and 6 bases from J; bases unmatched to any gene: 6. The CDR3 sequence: CASSFRQGIPEAFF. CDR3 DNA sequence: TGTGCCAGCAGCTTCCGACAGGGGATACCTGAAGCTTTCTTT.

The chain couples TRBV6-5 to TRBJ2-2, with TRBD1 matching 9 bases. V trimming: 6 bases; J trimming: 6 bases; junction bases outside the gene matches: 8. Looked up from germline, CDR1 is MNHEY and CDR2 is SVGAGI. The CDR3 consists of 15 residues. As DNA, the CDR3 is TGTGCCAGCAGCACCGGGACAGGGAGTGCCGGGGAGCTGTTTTTT. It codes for CASSTGTGSAGELFF.

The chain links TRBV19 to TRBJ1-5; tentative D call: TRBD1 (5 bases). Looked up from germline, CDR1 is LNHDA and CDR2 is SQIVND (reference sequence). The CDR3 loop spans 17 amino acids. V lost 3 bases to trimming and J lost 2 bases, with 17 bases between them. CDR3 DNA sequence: TGTGCCAGTAGTATGAGTGGGCAGGGCGGCGGCAATCAGCCCCAGCATTTT. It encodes CASSMSGQGGGNQPQHF. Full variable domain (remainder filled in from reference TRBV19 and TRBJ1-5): DGGITQSPKYLFRKEGQNVTLSCEQNLNHDAMYWYRQDPGQGLRLIYYSQIVNDFQKGDIAEGYSVSREKKESFPLTVTSAQKNPTAFYLCASSMSGQGGGNQPQHFGDGTRLSIL.